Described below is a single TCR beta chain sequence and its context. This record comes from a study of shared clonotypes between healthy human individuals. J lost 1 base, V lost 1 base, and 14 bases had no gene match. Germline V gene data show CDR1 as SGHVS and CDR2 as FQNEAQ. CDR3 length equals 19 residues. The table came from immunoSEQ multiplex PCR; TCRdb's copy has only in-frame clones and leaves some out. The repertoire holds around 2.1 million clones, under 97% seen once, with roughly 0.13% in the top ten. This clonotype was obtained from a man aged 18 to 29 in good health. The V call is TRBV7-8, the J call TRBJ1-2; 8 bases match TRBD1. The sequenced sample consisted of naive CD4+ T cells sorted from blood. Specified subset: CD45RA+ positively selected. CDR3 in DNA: TGTGCCAGCAGCTTAGTATTAGGGACAGGACTATTAAGTAACTATGGCTACACCTTC. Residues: CASSLVLGTGLLSNYGYTF. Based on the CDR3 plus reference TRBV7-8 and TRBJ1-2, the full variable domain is GAGVSQSPRYKVAKRGQDVALRCDPISGHVSLFWYQQALGQGPEFLTYFQNEAQLDKSGLPSDRFFAERPEGSVSTLKIQRTQQEDSAVYLCASSLVLGTGLLSNYGYTFGSGTRLTVV.